These 27 T cell receptor beta chains originate from one sample sequenced in a study of cytomegalovirus exposure and HLA in healthy donors. The PCR employed 60 Vbeta primers together with 13 Jbeta primers. Measured with immunoSEQ multiplex PCR; TCRdb has only the in-frame clones, and not every one. The sample consists of about 180,000 clones, around 83% of them appearing once. The sequenced sample consisted of PBMCs. The receptors come from a girl under 10 years old in good health and CMV-seropositive.

V usage is TRBV28 and J usage is TRBJ1-4, with 7 bases lining up with TRBD1. Germline V gene data show CDR1 as MDHEN and CDR2 as SYDVKM. The V segment lost 5 bases and the J segment 0 bases; nucleotides outside the gene matches: 9. The CDR3 is made up of 17 amino acids. CDR3 protein: CASSLTYGQATNEKLFF. For the CDR3, the DNA is TGTGCCAGCAGTCTCACGTATGGACAGGCAACTAATGAAAAACTGTTTTTT.

The V gene is TRBV19, the J gene TRBJ1-3, with 8 bases fitting TRBD1. V was pared by 7 bases and J by 2 bases, with 10 bases of the junction left unmatched. CDR3 size: 16 residues. The germline gives CDR1 LNHDA, CDR2 SQIVND (reference sequence). Here the CDR3 reads CASNELMDRAGNTIYF. The DNA of the CDR3 is TGTGCCAGTAATGAACTTATGGACAGGGCTGGAAACACCATATATTTT.

The genes are TRBV5-1 and TRBJ1-3, with TRBD1 matching over 9 bases. The germline V gene encodes CDR1 SGHRS and CDR2 YFSETQ. This CDR3 has 17 amino acids. The trim removed 4 bases at V and 1 base at J, leaving 9 bases unmatched. The CDR3 coding sequence is TGCGCCAGCAGCACGGACAGGGGTGGGGGTTCTGGAAACACCATATATTTT. This gives the protein CASSTDRGGGSGNTIYF.

V usage is TRBV7-8 and J usage is TRBJ1-6, with 8 bases aligning to TRBD1. The germline CDR1 and CDR2 sequences are SGHVS and FQNEAQ. Germline trimming cut 1 base from V and 5 bases from J; bases unmatched to any gene: 4. CDR3 length: 16 residues. The CDR3 DNA sequence: TGTGCCAGCAGCTTAGGCAGGGGGCGAAATAATTCACCCCTCCACTTT. Residues: CASSLGRGRNNSPLHF.

The V call is TRBV25-1, the J call TRBJ2-7, with 10 bases matching TRBD1. CDR1 MGHDK and CDR2 SYGVNS come from the germline V gene. The CDR3 sequence is 16 residues long. After removal of 7 bases from V and 7 bases from J, the junction contained 16 bases not matched to a gene. The CDR3 protein is CASTETTGTGEVEQYF. The CDR3 DNA is TGTGCCAGCACCGAAACGACCGGGACAGGGGAAGTAGAGCAGTACTTC.

The rearrangement uses TRBV13 and TRBJ2-3; 8 positions agree with TRBD1. CDR1 and CDR2 (germline): PRHDT, FYEKMQ (reference sequence). V shed 4 bases, J shed 2 bases, and the junction held 8 bases outside the gene matches. The length of the CDR3 is 16 residues. Here the CDR3 DNA reads TGTGCCAGCAGCTCCCGGGGACAGGATTACACAGATACGCAGTATTTT. Translated: CASSSRGQDYTDTQYF.

The chain carries TRBV30 and TRBJ1-3; TRBD1 might be the D (6 bases). CDR1 is GTSNPN, CDR2 SVGIG, per germline (reference sequence). The CDR3 contains 15 residues. V lost 0 bases to trimming and J lost 2 bases, with 11 bases between them. The CDR3: CAWSVSGAAGNTIYF. The CDR3 coding sequence is TGTGCCTGGAGTGTATCAGGGGCGGCTGGAAACACCATATATTTT.

The chain is built from TRBV27 and TRBJ2-3; TRBD1 matches at 10 bases. The V and J ends lost 6 bases and 4 bases, in that order; junction bases with no gene match: 7. Germline V gene data show CDR1 as MNHEY and CDR2 as SMNVEV (reference sequence). The CDR3 length is 15 residues. This CDR3 reads CASRKGQGFSDTQYF. The CDR3, as DNA: TGTGCCAGCAGGAAGGGACAGGGGTTTTCAGATACGCAGTATTTT.

The chain uses TRBV2 and TRBJ2-5, with 7 bases fitting TRBD1. Losses at the gene ends were 6 bases for V and 6 bases for J; bases not matched to a gene: 7. This CDR3 comprises 13 residues. Germline CDR1 is SNHLY and CDR2 is FYNNEI. The CDR3 DNA sequence: TGTGCCAGCAGAGGCGACAGGGTGCAGACCCAGTACTTC. This sequence encodes CASRGDRVQTQYF.

The chain employs TRBV5-1 and TRBJ2-2, with 10 bases aligning to TRBD1. Germline V gene data show CDR1 as SGHRS and CDR2 as YFSETQ. The CDR3 covers 15 residues. V dropped 4 bases and J dropped 3; count of bases not matched to a gene: 3. CDR3 loop: CASSGDRGDTGELFF. CDR3 bases: TGCGCCAGCAGCGGGGACAGGGGTGACACCGGGGAGCTGTTTTTT.

The CDR3 nucleotides are TGTGCCACCAGTCTCAGACTGAGTCTCAGCGATATGAACACTGAAGCTTTCTTT. It yields the protein CATSLRLSLSDMNTEAFF. The gene calls are TRBV15 and TRBJ1-1, with D unresolved. V lost 6 bases, J lost 0 bases, and 23 bases lay in between. CDR1 LNHNV and CDR2 YYDKDF come from the germline V gene (reference sequence). The length of the CDR3 is 18 residues.

The chain joins TRBV19 to TRBJ1-5, with D unclear. There are 16 residues in the CDR3. Between the trimmed V and J ends, which lost 1 base and 2 bases, there was a span of 12 bases. Looked up from germline, CDR1 is LNHDA and CDR2 is SQIVND (reference sequence). CDR3 in amino acids: CASSIAPWRGNQPQHF. The DNA of the CDR3 is TGTGCCAGTAGTATAGCTCCGTGGCGGGGCAATCAGCCCCAGCATTTT.

The chain combines TRBV5-1 with TRBJ1-3; 11 bases fit TRBD1. V lost 4 bases to trimming and J lost 8 bases; unmatched junction nucleotides: 8. This CDR3 contains 15 residues. Germline values: CDR1 SGHRS, CDR2 YFSETQ. The CDR3 reads CASSPEGQGGDTIYF. CDR3 nucleotides: TGCGCCAGCAGCCCCGAGGGACAGGGGGGAGACACCATATATTTT.

The rearrangement uses TRBV27 and TRBJ2-1; TRBD2 aligns across 16 bases. Germline values: CDR1 MNHEY, CDR2 SMNVEV (reference sequence). With V trimmed by 5 bases and J by 6 bases, 4 bases remained unmatched. The CDR3 is 16 residues long. CDR3 sequence reads: CASSPGTSGGANEQFF. In nucleotides, the CDR3 is TGTGCCAGCAGTCCCGGGACTAGCGGGGGGGCCAATGAGCAGTTCTTC.

The V and J genes are TRBV9 and TRBJ1-1, with TRBD1 matching 7 bases. The ends lost 5 bases at V and 1 base at J; junction bases unmatched: 5. Germline CDR1 SGDLS, CDR2 YYNGEE. CDR3 size: 14 residues. DNA of the CDR3: TGTGCCAGCAGTCCCCGGACAGGGAACACTGAAGCTTTCTTT. Residues: CASSPRTGNTEAFF.

This clone was recorded a few times. V is TRBV10-2 and J is TRBJ1-1; D gene ambiguous. The V end lost 3 bases, the J end lost 4 bases, and 9 bases lay between the germline ends. The CDR3 spans 13 residues. Per germline, CDR1 WSHSY and CDR2 SAAADI. CDR3 loop: CASSDIGSTEAFF. The CDR3 nucleotides are TGCGCCAGCAGTGATATCGGGAGCACTGAAGCTTTCTTT.

The CDR3 sequence: CASSLDRDLTEAFF. The CDR3 DNA is TGTGCCAGTAGCCTCGACAGGGACCTCACTGAAGCTTTCTTT. The chain recombines TRBV19 with TRBJ1-1; 7 bases fit TRBD1. Germline trimming cut 6 bases from V and 4 bases from J; bases unmatched to any gene: 8. Germline V lookup: CDR1 LNHDA, CDR2 SQIVND (reference sequence). The CDR3 is 14 amino acids.

This sequence joins TRBV5-1 and TRBJ2-7; TRBD1 agrees at 7 bases. This CDR3 comprises 16 residues. The J segment lost 2 bases and the V segment lost 2 bases, leaving 10 bases of the junction unmatched. The germline V gene encodes CDR1 SGHRS and CDR2 YFSETQ. The CDR3 sequence: CASSFTTGLPPYEQYF. CDR3 in DNA: TGCGCCAGCAGCTTTACGACAGGGCTTCCCCCCTACGAGCAGTACTTC.

This clone was counted a few times. The V gene is TRBV5-1, the J gene TRBJ1-4; 8 bases are a match to TRBD1. Germline loops: CDR1 SGHRS, CDR2 YFSETQ. The V and J ends lost 7 bases and 8 bases, in that order; junction bases with no gene match: 10. There are 14 residues in the CDR3. In DNA form, the CDR3 reads TGCGCCAGCCACCCAGGGGGCCGAGAGGAAAAACTGTTTTTT. This codes for CASHPGGREEKLFF.

The rearrangement uses TRBV5-1 and TRBJ2-5, with 9 bases identical to TRBD1. Germline assignment: CDR1 SGHRS and CDR2 YFSETQ. The CDR3 consists of 15 residues. Trimming cost V 2 bases and J 4 bases; bases outside gene matches: 6. The CDR3 reads CASSFTTGGGETQYF. DNA for the CDR3: TGCGCCAGCAGCTTTACGACAGGGGGAGGAGAGACCCAGTACTTC.

The chain joins TRBV11-3 to TRBJ2-3, with D possibly TRBD1 on 5 matching bases. Germline CDR1 reads SGHNT; CDR2 reads YENEEA. The CDR3 has 16 residues. V lost 3 bases and J 0 bases, leaving 13 bases between the germline ends. CDR3 sequence: CASSLDRTTSTDTQYF. The CDR3 DNA reads as TGTGCCAGCAGCTTGGATAGGACAACCAGCACAGATACGCAGTATTTT.

This clone is medium-sized by share. The chain has TRBV28 and TRBJ2-3; the D is unclear. The CDR3 spans 14 residues. V was clipped by 4 bases and J by 3 bases, with 11 bases between them. In germline, CDR1 is MDHEN, CDR2 SYDVKM. CDR3 residues: CASSSALGTDTQYF. The CDR3 DNA reads as TGTGCCAGCAGTTCCGCACTCGGGACAGATACGCAGTATTTT.

The CDR3 spells CASSPTGWGQPQHF. The DNA of the CDR3 is TGTGCCAGCAGCCCGACAGGATGGGGCCAGCCCCAGCATTTT. The chain employs TRBV7-2 and TRBJ1-5; a possible D gene is TRBD1 (6 bases). V shed 5 bases and J shed 7 bases, with 15 bases lying between them. The CDR3 totals 14 residues. Per the germline V gene, CDR1 is SGHTA and CDR2 is FQGNSA.

The chain joins TRBV2 to TRBJ1-2, with D possibly matching TRBD1 (6 bases). The CDR3 runs to 14 residues. Trimming removed 8 bases from V and 6 bases from J, with 19 bases in between. Germline CDR1 SNHLY, CDR2 FYNNEI. CDR3 amino acids: CASSSGFPGDGYTF. The CDR3 bases are TGTGCCAGCTCGAGTGGATTCCCAGGGGATGGCTACACCTTC.

The CDR3 nucleotides are TGTGCCAGCAGCTTCCCTGCACAGGGGAGAAACGAGCAGTACTTC. It codes for CASSFPAQGRNEQYF. This chain joins TRBV7-8 and TRBJ2-7; 7 positions agree with TRBD1. The V segment lost 3 bases and the J segment 5 bases; nucleotides outside the gene matches: 10. Germline lookup yields CDR1 SGHVS and CDR2 FQNEAQ. This CDR3 spans 15 amino acids. Full variable domain (missing parts from reference TRBV7-8 and TRBJ2-7): GAGVSQSPRYKVAKRGQDVALRCDPISGHVSLFWYQQALGQGPEFLTYFQNEAQLDKSGLPSDRFFAERPEGSVSTLKIQRTQQEDSAVYLCASSFPAQGRNEQYFGPGTRLTVT.

The chain recombines TRBV19 with TRBJ2-1, with 9 bases lining up with TRBD2. V dropped 5 bases and J dropped 0; count of bases not matched to a gene: 2. Germline CDR1 and CDR2: LNHDA and SQIVND (reference sequence). There are 15 residues in the CDR3. CDR3 residues: CASSLSGSSYNEQFF. The CDR3 nucleotides are TGTGCCAGTAGTCTTAGCGGGAGCTCCTACAATGAGCAGTTCTTC.

The genes are TRBV6-5 and TRBJ2-1, with a possible D match to TRBD2 (5 bases). Trimming removed 6 bases from V and 0 bases from J, with 12 bases in between. Germline V gene sequence: CDR1 MNHEY, CDR2 SVGAGI. This CDR3 is 15 amino acids long. The CDR3 DNA sequence: TGTGCCAGCAGGGCCGGGGTGAGCTCCTACAATGAGCAGTTCTTC. Protein: CASRAGVSSYNEQFF.